Sequencing of this T cell receptor beta chain was carried out in a study of T cell repertoires in cytomegalovirus infection. Study context: Newly reported HLA-C-restricted and thoroughly characterized HLA-B-restricted CMV epitopes were employed. Indications of both CMV infection and matching HLA type were provided by public TCR beta signatures. Study conclusions and caveats: Within the response measured ex vivo, HLA-C-restricted CMV-specific TCR beta clonotypes were dominant. Of the TCR beta families, the public ones yielded a cumulative frequency that identified carriers of CMV plus the relevant HLA.

This clonotype was detected ten times or more. The antigen is unknown. CDR1 and CDR2 from the germline V gene are SGHTA and FQGNSA. V was clipped by 5 bases and J by 2 bases, with 16 bases between them. The CDR3 totals 16 residues. TCRdb processed the reads anew with MiXCR; each CDR3 protein has one entry. In the table there are around 750,000 distinct CDR3 sequences, around a third of which are singletons. The sequences come from cultured CD8+ T cells from PBMCs, collected from culture after CMV antigen stimulation. V usage is TRBV7-2 and J usage is TRBJ2-1; tentative D call: TRBD1 (6 bases). The source of this sequence is a human donor in good health (CMV status not recorded). Some clones in this sample may be carry-over from other donors' samples. The DNA of the CDR3 is TGTGCCAGCAGCCCACCAGACAGGCAACCCTACAATGAGCAGTTCTTC. Its translation: CASSPPDRQPYNEQFF.